The sequence of this T cell receptor beta chain was determined in a study of blood T cell repertoires in COVID-19. Study information: Specimens from acute and convalescent COVID-19 originated in the United States, Italy and Spain. PBMCs, B-cell-depleted T cells, or T cells were the source of the cDNA or gDNA that made up the material.

From germline, CDR1 is MNHEY and CDR2 SMNVEV (reference sequence). Trimming removed 3 bases from V and 0 bases from J, with 12 bases in between. This CDR3 spans 16 amino acids. Generated by immunoSEQ multiplex PCR, the TCRdb table keeps only in-frame clones and is missing some. The repertoire holds about 49,000 clones, 70% to 90% seen once, with over 10% in the top ten. This sequence originates from a man older than 75 with acute or convalescent COVID-19. V and J are TRBV27 and TRBJ2-1, with TRBD1 as a possible D gene (5 bases). The sample was peripheral blood. CDR3: CASSFGAASSYNEQFF. Written as DNA, the CDR3 is TGTGCCAGCAGTTTTGGGGCCGCCAGCTCCTACAATGAGCAGTTCTTC.